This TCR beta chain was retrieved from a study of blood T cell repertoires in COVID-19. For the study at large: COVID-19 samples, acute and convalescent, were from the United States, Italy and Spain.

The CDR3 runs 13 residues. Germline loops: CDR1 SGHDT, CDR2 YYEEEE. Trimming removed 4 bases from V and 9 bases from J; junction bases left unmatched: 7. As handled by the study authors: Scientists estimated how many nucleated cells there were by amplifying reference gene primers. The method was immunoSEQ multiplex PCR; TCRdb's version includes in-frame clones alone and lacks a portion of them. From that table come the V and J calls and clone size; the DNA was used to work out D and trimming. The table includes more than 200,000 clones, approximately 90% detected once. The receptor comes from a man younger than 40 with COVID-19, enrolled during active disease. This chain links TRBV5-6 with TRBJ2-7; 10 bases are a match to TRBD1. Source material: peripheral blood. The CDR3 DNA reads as TGTGCCAGCAGCCGGCGACAGGGGGCAGTGCAGTACTTC. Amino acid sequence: CASSRRQGAVQYF.